This TCR beta chain was sequenced during a study of blood T cells in healthy people across ages. The use of a sample-barcoded 5' primer and a J-beta primer mix characterized a second PCR of roughly 7 to 11 cycles. TCRdb passed the 5' RACE reads through MiXCR, listing each CDR3 protein once. The table shows some 1.5 million distinct CDR3 sequences, with under 30% occurring only once. A remark on this clonotype: At one of its ends the junction is not consistent with the germline gene, which may arise from a read error.

Sequenced material: blood. The source is a woman in her thirties in good health.

CDR3 DNA sequence: TGCGCCAGCAGCTTGACCGTTAGCACATCCTACAATGAGCAGGTCTTC. This translates into CASSLTVSTSYNEQVF. J is TRBJ2-1 and V is TRBV5-1; D ambiguous. This CDR3 region has 16 residues. The germline V gene encodes CDR1 SGHRS and CDR2 YFSETQ.